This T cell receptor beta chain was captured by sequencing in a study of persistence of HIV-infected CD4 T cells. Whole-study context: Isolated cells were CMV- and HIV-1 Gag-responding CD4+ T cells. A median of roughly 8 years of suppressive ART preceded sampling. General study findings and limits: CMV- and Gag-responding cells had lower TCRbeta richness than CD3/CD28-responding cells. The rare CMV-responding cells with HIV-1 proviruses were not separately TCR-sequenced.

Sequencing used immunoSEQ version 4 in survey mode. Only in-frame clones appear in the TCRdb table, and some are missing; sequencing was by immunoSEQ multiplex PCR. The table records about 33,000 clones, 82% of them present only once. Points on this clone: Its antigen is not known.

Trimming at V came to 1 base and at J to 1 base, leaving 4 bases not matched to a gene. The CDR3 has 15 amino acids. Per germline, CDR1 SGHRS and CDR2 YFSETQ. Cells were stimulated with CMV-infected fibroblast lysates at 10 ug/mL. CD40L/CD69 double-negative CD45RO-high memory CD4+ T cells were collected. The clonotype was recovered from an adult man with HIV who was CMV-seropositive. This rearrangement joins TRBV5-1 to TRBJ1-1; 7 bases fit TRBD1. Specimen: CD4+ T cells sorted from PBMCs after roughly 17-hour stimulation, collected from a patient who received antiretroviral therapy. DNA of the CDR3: TGCGCCAGCAGCTTGACAGGGGAAAGGAACACTGAAGCTTTCTTT. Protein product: CASSLTGERNTEAFF. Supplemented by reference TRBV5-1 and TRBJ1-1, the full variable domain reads KAGVTQTPRYLIKTRGQQVTLSCSPISGHRSVSWYQQTPGQGLQFLFEYFSETQRNKGNFPGRFSGRQFSNSRSEMNVSTLELGDSALYLCASSLTGERNTEAFFGQGTRLTVV.